The TCR beta chain described here comes from a study of CD8 T cells in ankylosing spondylitis. A quantitative 5'-RACE method, one with molecular barcodes, was used to make TCR beta libraries. TCRdb processed the 5' RACE reads anew with MiXCR; each CDR3 protein has one entry. The sample records about 340,000 distinct CDR3 sequences, about 14% being singletons. CDR3 size: 13 residues. Trimming pared 3 bases from V and 4 bases from J, leaving 9 bases between. Germline-derived CDR1 and CDR2 are LGHDT and YNNKEL (reference sequence). The study, taken as a whole, reports: There was reportedly significant enrichment of clones that were disease-linked in matched ankylosing spondylitis synovial fluid. Some motif variants were previously reported in reactive arthritis synovial fluid and blood. Disease-linked clones were CD8+ and relatively rare in peripheral blood.

In regard to this clonotype: Antigen specificity is unknown.

The chain carries TRBV3-1 and TRBJ1-1, with TRBD1 as a possible D gene (5 bases). The sequenced sample was blood, either unsorted or a sorted T cell fraction (not recorded which). The clonotype comes from a male donor with ankylosing spondylitis or in good health (not recorded which). CDR3 nucleotide sequence: TGTGCCAGCAGCCATGGGGCTGGCACTGAAGCTTTCTTT. It encodes CASSHGAGTEAFF.